The 32 T cell receptor beta chains below all came from one sample that was sequenced in a study of cytotoxic CD8 clonotypes in ibrutinib-treated CLL. Clones were read by immunoSEQ multiplex PCR, and TCRdb kept only the in-frame ones, dropping some. The table has under 200,000 clones, 70% to 85% seen once. Here the sequenced sample was PBMCs, taken after 24 months of ibrutinib treatment. The receptors were sampled from a human donor with chronic lymphocytic leukemia.

The chain is built from TRBV6-1 and TRBJ1-2; D is unclear. The CDR3 spans 13 residues. V gave up 7 bases and J gave up 4 bases, with 13 bases separating them. The germline CDR1 and CDR2 sequences are MNHNS and SASEGT. CDR3 sequence: CASTLVTGYGYTF. The CDR3, as DNA: TGTGCCAGCACCCTCGTGACGGGCTATGGCTACACCTTC.

The chain is built from TRBV25-1 and TRBJ1-2; D uncertain. The CDR3 sequence is 15 residues long. Deletions cut 1 base from V and 0 bases from J, with 9 bases between. Germline V gene sequence: CDR1 MGHDK, CDR2 SYGVNS. DNA of the CDR3: TGTGCCAGCAGTGAATCGGAAGCAGCTAACTATGGCTACACCTTC. Its translation is CASSESEAANYGYTF.

V is TRBV2 and J is TRBJ1-1; 9 positions agree with TRBD1. The J segment lost 0 bases and the V segment lost 6 bases, leaving 5 bases of the junction unmatched. Germline V gives CDR1 SNHLY, CDR2 FYNNEI. The CDR3 consists of 15 residues. The CDR3 nucleotides read TGTGCCAGCAGGGGACAGGGATCTATGAACACTGAAGCTTTCTTT. Translated: CASRGQGSMNTEAFF. The variable domain in full, completed from reference TRBV2 and TRBJ1-1, reads EPEVTQTPSHQVTQMGQEVILRCVPISNHLYFYWYRQILGQKVEFLVSFYNNEISEKSEIFDDQFSVERPDGSNFTLKIRSTKLEDSAMYFCASRGQGSMNTEAFFGQGTRLTVV.

CDR3: CASSPWDRAVNYGYTF. In nucleotides, the CDR3 is TGTGCCAGCAGCCCATGGGACAGGGCTGTCAACTATGGCTACACCTTC. The chain has TRBV5-4 and TRBJ1-2, with 9 bases fitting TRBD1. Germline assignment: CDR1 SGHNT and CDR2 YYREEE (reference sequence). V lost 4 bases to trimming and J lost 2 bases; unmatched junction nucleotides: 9. This CDR3 region has 16 residues.

This clone was detected only once. The V and J genes are TRBV11-2 and TRBJ2-7, with TRBD2 identical over 8 bases. The CDR3 extends over 15 amino acids. Trimming removed 5 bases from V and 2 bases from J; junction bases left unmatched: 8. Per germline, CDR1 SGHAT and CDR2 FQNNGV. CDR3 protein: CASSRTSGVTYEQYF. The CDR3 region has the DNA TGTGCCAGCAGCCGAACTAGCGGCGTTACCTACGAGCAGTACTTC.

The chain employs TRBV7-6 and TRBJ1-2; no reliable D call. This CDR3 spans 14 amino acids. With 5 bases removed from V and 4 bases from J, the gap between germline ends came to 14 bases. The germline gives CDR1 SGHVS, CDR2 FNYEAQ. The CDR3: CASSRTVQVYGYTF. For the CDR3, the DNA is TGTGCCAGCAGCCGCACTGTCCAGGTCTATGGCTACACCTTC.

The chain uses TRBV6-1 and TRBJ1-1; 8 nucleotides line up with TRBD1. J was trimmed by 5 bases and V by 8 bases; bases with no gene match: 10. CDR3 length: 14 residues. Germline V lookup: CDR1 MNHNS, CDR2 SASEGT. The CDR3 DNA sequence: TGTGCCAGCCGAAAACCAACAGGGGGGACTGAAGCTTTCTTT. Its protein is CASRKPTGGTEAFF.

The genes are TRBV5-4 and TRBJ2-5, with 7 nucleotides matching TRBD1. The V segment lost 3 bases and the J segment 5 bases; nucleotides outside the gene matches: 7. Germline CDR1 reads SGHNT; CDR2 reads YYREEE (reference sequence). CDR3 length: 14 amino acids. The CDR3 loop reads CASSSRDSFETQYF. In DNA form, the CDR3 reads TGTGCCAGCAGCTCCCGGGACAGCTTCGAGACCCAGTACTTC.

This clone was seen only once. This sequence joins TRBV5-1 and TRBJ2-1; D gene uncertain. The CDR3 is 16 amino acids. Germline loops: CDR1 SGHRS, CDR2 YFSETQ. Trimming removed 2 bases at V and 0 bases at J, with 12 bases between. The CDR3 sequence is CASSLISPSSYNEQFF. The CDR3 nucleotides are TGCGCCAGCAGCTTAATTAGCCCGAGCTCCTACAATGAGCAGTTCTTC.

The J gene is TRBJ1-2, the V gene TRBV30; D remains unclear. The V gene lost 4 bases and the J gene lost 5 bases, with 8 bases spanning the gap. The CDR3 is 11 residues long. Looked up from germline, CDR1 is GTSNPN and CDR2 is SVGIG (reference sequence). The CDR3 coding sequence is TGTGCCTGGACGAGTGGATATGGCTACACCTTC. It yields the protein CAWTSGYGYTF.

This chain uses TRBV7-2 with TRBJ2-3; 8 nucleotides agree with TRBD2. The CDR3 spans 16 residues. Per germline, CDR1 SGHTA and CDR2 FQGNSA. V lost 3 bases and J lost 0; bases outside the gene matches: 5. CDR3 DNA sequence: TGTGCCAGCAGCTTCTCGGGAGGGTTCAGCACAGATACGCAGTATTTT. Its translation is CASSFSGGFSTDTQYF.

V usage is TRBV27 and J usage is TRBJ2-1, with a possible D match to TRBD2 (6 bases). From germline, CDR1 is MNHEY and CDR2 SMNVEV (reference sequence). V lost 5 bases and J lost 9, with 14 bases in between. The CDR3 is 13 residues long. For the CDR3, the DNA is TGTGCCAGCAGTAGCCCGGCGGGGAGTGAGCAGTTCTTC. Protein product: CASSSPAGSEQFF.

This clone was counted only a few times. This chain uses TRBV15 with TRBJ2-3, with TRBD2 matching 14 bases. CDR1 is LNHNV and CDR2 is YYDKDF in the germline V gene (reference sequence). With V trimmed by 2 bases and J by 3 bases, 4 bases remained unmatched. The CDR3 has 17 residues. The CDR3 region has the DNA TGTGCCACCAGCAGAACTCGGACTAGCGGGAGGACAGATACGCAGTATTTT. This translates into CATSRTRTSGRTDTQYF.

The chain uses TRBV28 and TRBJ1-4, with a weak D call TRBD1 (5 bases). Per germline, CDR1 MDHEN and CDR2 SYDVKM. The germline V and J ends were trimmed by 2 bases and 0 bases, with 7 bases remaining between them. The CDR3 is 15 amino acids. The CDR3, as DNA: TGTGCCAGCAGTTTAGGGGGTGCAACTAATGAAAAACTGTTTTTT. This translates into CASSLGGATNEKLFF.

The table lists this clone with a few counts. The chain carries TRBV19 and TRBJ2-1; 9 nucleotides line up with TRBD1. After removal of 6 bases from V and 7 bases from J, the junction contained 10 bases not matched to a gene. Germline-derived CDR1 and CDR2 are LNHDA and SQIVND (reference sequence). The CDR3 runs to 15 residues. In DNA, the CDR3 is TGTGCCAGTAGCTCCGGGACAGGGCGTTATAATGAGCAGTTCTTC. Translated, it gives CASSSGTGRYNEQFF.

The CDR3 is CASSYLGTLNTEAFF. CDR3 DNA sequence: TGTGCCAGCAGTTATTTGGGGACATTGAACACTGAAGCTTTCTTT. The chain has TRBV6-5 and TRBJ1-1, with D perhaps TRBD1 (6 bases). This CDR3 comprises 15 residues. Trimming took 3 bases from V and 0 from J, leaving 11 bases between them. The V gene's germline CDR1 is MNHEY and CDR2 SVGAGI.

The gene calls are TRBV11-3 and TRBJ2-5; D is possibly TRBD1 or TRBD2 (5 bases each). Germline V CDR1 and CDR2: SGHNT, YENEEA. V was shortened by 2 bases and J by 1 base, with 11 bases between the two germline ends. The CDR3 is 15 amino acids. The CDR3 spells CASSLHRGSQETQYF. CDR3 nucleotide sequence: TGTGCCAGCAGCTTACATCGGGGCAGCCAAGAGACCCAGTACTTC.

V and J are TRBV4-1 and TRBJ1-5, with TRBD1 matching 8 bases. J gave up 7 bases and V 1 base, and 6 bases lay outside the gene matches. Germline V gene sequence: CDR1 MGHRA, CDR2 YSYEKL. The CDR3 sequence is 15 residues long. This CDR3 reads CASSQGQGWRQPQHF. As DNA, the CDR3 is TGCGCCAGCAGCCAAGGACAGGGGTGGAGGCAGCCCCAGCATTTT.

V usage is TRBV6-5 and J usage is TRBJ2-5; tentative D call: TRBD2 (5 bases). Germline loops: CDR1 MNHEY, CDR2 SVGAGI. The CDR3 covers 14 residues. The ends were cut back, 5 bases at V and 4 bases at J, with 14 bases in the middle. CDR3 nucleotide sequence: TGTGCCAGCAGTACGCTACTAGGCGTAGAGACCCAGTACTTC. Residues: CASSTLLGVETQYF.

This clone was observed a handful of times. The chain recombines TRBV5-1 with TRBJ2-5, with a weak D call TRBD1 (6 bases). In germline, CDR1 is SGHRS, CDR2 YFSETQ. V was pared by 4 bases and J by 2 bases, with 18 bases between. The CDR3 has 16 amino acids. The CDR3 reads CASSPHPDRKQETQYF. CDR3 coding DNA: TGCGCCAGCAGCCCCCATCCAGACAGGAAGCAAGAGACCCAGTACTTC.

The chain carries TRBV7-6 and TRBJ2-2, with TRBD2 matching over 10 bases. The trim removed 2 bases at V and 5 bases at J, leaving 17 bases unmatched. This CDR3 region has 20 residues. Germline loops: CDR1 SGHVS, CDR2 FNYEAQ. The chain's CDR3 is CASSLRSPSGRAVVTGELFF. Written as DNA, the CDR3 is TGTGCCAGCAGCTTACGATCCCCCAGCGGGAGGGCGGTCGTTACCGGGGAGCTGTTTTTT.

The genes are TRBV28 and TRBJ2-1; 14 nucleotides line up with TRBD2. The CDR3 totals 17 residues. Germline values: CDR1 MDHEN, CDR2 SYDVKM. Germline trimming cut 8 bases from V and 8 bases from J; bases unmatched to any gene: 14. The CDR3 DNA follows: TGTGCCAGCCCACCCCGGCCGACTAGCGGGAGGGTCGATGAGCAGTTCTTC. Its translation is CASPPRPTSGRVDEQFF.

The count of this clone is one. CDR3 nucleotides: TGCGCCAGCAGCCAAGGTAGCGGACTCTCCTACGAGCAGTACTTC. This codes for CASSQGSGLSYEQYF. This chain connects TRBV4-1 to TRBJ2-7; D possibly corresponds to TRBD2 (6 bases). V lost 1 base to trimming and J lost 0 bases, with 10 bases between them. The CDR3 runs to 15 residues. The V gene's germline CDR1 is MGHRA and CDR2 YSYEKL.

The gene calls are TRBV7-8 and TRBJ1-1; 7 bases line up with TRBD1. CDR3 length equals 15 residues. Per germline, CDR1 SGHVS and CDR2 FQNEAQ. J gave up 5 bases and V 4 bases, and 10 bases lay outside the gene matches. In DNA, the CDR3 is TGTGCCAGCAGCTATCAACAGGGGCGGAGGACTGAAGCTTTCTTT. Translating it yields CASSYQQGRRTEAFF.

The rearrangement uses TRBV25-1 and TRBJ1-6; D unresolved. The ends were cut back, 4 bases at V and 10 bases at J, with 20 bases in the middle. CDR3 length: 16 residues. From germline, CDR1 is MGHDK and CDR2 SYGVNS. CDR3 sequence reads: CASSASVVINRSPLHF. In DNA, the CDR3 is TGTGCCAGCAGTGCCTCGGTTGTTATTAACAGATCACCCCTCCACTTT.

This rearrangement joins TRBV7-3 to TRBJ2-1; D might be TRBD1 (5 bases). V dropped 3 bases and J dropped 1 base, with 13 bases sitting between them. The V gene's germline CDR1 is SGHTA and CDR2 FQGTGA. This CDR3 contains 16 residues. CDR3 protein: CASSLGRGQSYNEQFF. For the CDR3, the DNA is TGTGCCAGCAGCTTGGGGCGCGGCCAATCCTACAATGAGCAGTTCTTC.

This chain connects TRBV30 to TRBJ2-1; D might be TRBD1 or TRBD2, each matching 5 bases. In germline, CDR1 is GTSNPN, CDR2 SVGIG (reference sequence). V lost 2 bases and J lost 10, with 18 bases in between. The CDR3 runs to 14 residues. The CDR3 sequence: CAWSPSPLGDEQFF. In nucleotides, the CDR3 is TGTGCCTGGAGTCCCTCCCCACTAGGGGACGAGCAGTTCTTC.

The V and J genes are TRBV15 and TRBJ2-2, with TRBD2 matching 7 bases. Germline V gene sequence: CDR1 LNHNV, CDR2 YYDKDF (reference sequence). The CDR3 has 16 amino acids. V lost 5 bases and J lost 3; bases outside the gene matches: 9. CDR3 loop: CATSGLEAGYTGELFF. The CDR3 DNA is TGTGCCACCAGCGGGCTTGAAGCGGGATACACCGGGGAGCTGTTTTTT.

This rearrangement joins TRBV30 to TRBJ2-3; possibly TRBD1 or TRBD2 for D (5 bases each). CDR1 is GTSNPN, CDR2 SVGIG, per germline (reference sequence). Trimming shortened V by 4 bases and J by 6 bases, and 8 bases separated the two germline ends. The CDR3 runs 11 residues. Here the CDR3 DNA reads TGTGCCTGGACATGGGGGGATACGCAGTATTTT. Its translation is CAWTWGDTQYF.

This rearrangement joins TRBV28 to TRBJ2-3; 7 bases line up with TRBD1. The J segment lost 3 bases and the V segment lost 6 bases, leaving 6 bases of the junction unmatched. CDR3 length: 14 residues. The germline gives CDR1 MDHEN, CDR2 SYDVKM. The CDR3 DNA follows: TGTGCCAGCAGGGACCCGACAGGGACAGATACGCAGTATTTT. It translates to CASRDPTGTDTQYF.

The chain combines TRBV7-2 with TRBJ2-3; a weak D match, TRBD2 (5 bases). The CDR3 is made up of 16 amino acids. V shed 1 base and J shed 6 bases, with 17 bases lying between them. Germline CDR1 is SGHTA and CDR2 is FQGNSA. The CDR3 DNA follows: TGTGCCAGCAGCTTAGGAGTTCTAGGAGGATCCGATACGCAGTATTTT. Translated: CASSLGVLGGSDTQYF.

The chain is built from TRBV19 and TRBJ2-7; D call uncertain. The CDR3 runs 14 residues. Germline assignment: CDR1 LNHDA and CDR2 SQIVND (reference sequence). V was cut by 6 bases and J by 0 bases, with 12 bases left in between. The CDR3, as DNA: TGTGCCAGTAGGGAACAGCTCAGCTCCTACGAGCAGTACTTC. This gives the protein CASREQLSSYEQYF.